This TCR beta chain was captured in a study of blood T cell repertoires in COVID-19. The overall study: Acute and convalescent COVID-19 specimens originated in the United States, Italy and Spain. PBMCs, B-cell-depleted T cells, or T cells were the source of the cDNA or gDNA that made up the material.

A Seattle source enrolled patients during active infection and followed them longitudinally. The junction had 12 bases not matched to a gene; V was cut back by 4 bases and J by 5 bases. The CDR3 is made up of 17 amino acids. Germline V lookup: CDR1 WSHSY, CDR2 SAAADI. Under the authors' procedure: Estimated nucleated cell counts came from reference gene primer amplification. Sequencing was performed with immunoSEQ multiplex PCR; in TCRdb, only in-frame clones are kept and a portion is missing. D and trimming were read from the DNA, whereas the V and J calls and clone size are those reported in that table. The table shows about 250,000 clones, with approximately 85% occurring only once.

Sequencing was done on a sample of peripheral blood. J is TRBJ1-5 and V is TRBV10-2, with 9 bases fitting TRBD1. The clonotype was recovered from a human donor with COVID-19, enrolled during active disease. The donor label of this sample is uncertain. The CDR3 reads CASSGSPGQGPDQPQHF. CDR3 DNA sequence: TGCGCCAGCAGTGGATCCCCGGGACAGGGTCCGGATCAGCCCCAGCATTTT.